Given below is one T cell receptor (beta chain) in context. This record belongs to a study of shared clonotypes between healthy human individuals. In the study overall: Each donor's CD8 memory used one plate, CD8 naive two, each CD4 subset three.

Naive CD8 cells lacked CD45RO, underwent positive selection for CCR7 and left out terminally differentiated effector memory CD45RA+ cells. Trimming left V 2 bases short and J 12 bases short, with 17 bases between. CDR1 MNHNY and CDR2 SVGAGI come from the germline V gene (reference sequence). This CDR3 is 14 amino acids long. Measured with immunoSEQ multiplex PCR; TCRdb has only the in-frame clones, and not every one. This sample carries under 1 million clones, 80% to 95% of them seen once, and the ten largest clones take less than 25%. The sequence came from a man aged 25 to 40 in good health. The source material was naive CD8+ T cells sorted from blood. The chain is built from TRBV6-6 and TRBJ2-1, with TRBD1 as a possible D gene (6 bases). This chain's CDR3 is CASSYTGQGGGQFF. The CDR3 DNA is TGTGCCAGCAGTTACACGGGCCAAGGGGGTGGGCAGTTCTTC.